This TCR beta chain stems from a study of shared clonotypes between healthy human individuals. As for the study in general: CD4 naive and memory got three plates each, CD8 naive two, CD8 memory one.

TCRdb's copy holds only in-frame clones and misses some; the assay was immunoSEQ multiplex PCR. The sample consists of about 2.4 million clones, 93% of them appearing once. The trim removed 3 bases at V and 6 bases at J, leaving 4 bases unmatched. Germline CDR1 reads SEHNR; CDR2 reads FQNEAQ (reference sequence). This CDR3 is built from 14 residues. Only Caucasian adults living in Nashville, Tennessee served as donors. The sample was naive CD4+ T cells from PBMCs. Subset of the sample: CD45RA+ positively selected. V is TRBV7-9 and J is TRBJ2-4, with 8 bases that match TRBD2. This clonotype was sampled from a man aged 18-30 years in good health. Some clones in this sample may be carry-over from other donors' samples. CDR3 nucleotide sequence: TGTGCCAGCAGCTTGAGCGGGAGCACAAACATTCAGTACTTC. Residues: CASSLSGSTNIQYF.